These 11 T cell receptor beta chains were all obtained from the same sample, sequenced in a study of T cells in Graves' hyperthyroidism and ophthalmopathy. Researchers took RNA transcripts and amplified the TCR beta CDR3 regions from them. The HTBI primer set drove a first-round RT-PCR of the TCR CDR3. TCRdb re-derived calls from the multiplex PCR reads in MiXCR, one entry per CDR3 protein. The repertoire holds fewer than 700,000 distinct CDR3 sequences, with about 17% as singletons. The sequenced material came from blood. The receptor source for this set is a woman younger than 45 with Graves' hyperthyroidism.

As for this clonotype: This sequence may be a read error, since a much larger clone differs from it by one base. V and J are TRBV20-1 and TRBJ2-7; no firm D call. The CDR3 has 10 residues. The germline gives CDR1 DFQATT, CDR2 SNEGSKA (reference sequence). This CDR3 is CSDRVDEQYF. Written as DNA, the CDR3 is TGCAGTGATAGAGTGGACGAGCAGTACTTC.

The table lists this clonotype with a few counts. Here the CDR3 DNA reads TGTGCCTCCCCAGGGATCACAGATACGCAGTATTTT. Protein: CASPGITDTQYF. V is TRBV30 and J is TRBJ2-3, with D perhaps TRBD1 (5 bases). V shed 7 bases and J shed 2 bases, with 10 bases lying between them. The CDR3 covers 12 residues. From germline, CDR1 is GTSNPN and CDR2 SVGIG (reference sequence).

There are a few counts of this clonotype. The genes are TRBV6-2 or TRBV6-3 and TRBJ2-3; tentative D call: TRBD1 (6 bases). Trimming shortened V by 4 bases and J by 2 bases, and 13 bases separated the two germline ends. The CDR3 consists of 15 residues. CDR1 is MNHEY, CDR2 SVGEGT, per germline. CDR3 nucleotide sequence: TGTGCCAGCAGTTTCCACGGACAGTTCACAGATACGCAGTATTTT. Its protein is CASSFHGQFTDTQYF.

J is TRBJ1-6 and V is TRBV27; possibly TRBD1 for D (5 bases). CDR3 size: 15 residues. V gave up 6 bases and J gave up 3 bases, with 12 bases separating them. The germline gives CDR1 MNHEY, CDR2 SMNVEV (reference sequence). The CDR3 protein is CASSIPRDYNSPLHF. The CDR3 nucleotides are TGTGCCAGCAGCATCCCCAGGGACTATAATTCACCCCTCCACTTT.

This clonotype was observed many times. The V gene is TRBV11-2, the J gene TRBJ2-7; the D gene is possibly TRBD1 (6 bases). Trimming removed 1 base at V and 2 bases at J, with 12 bases between. The CDR3 runs 15 residues. The germline V gene encodes CDR1 SGHAT and CDR2 FQNNGV. The CDR3, as DNA: TGTGCCAGCAGCTTAGGACCACAGGGCCCCTACGAGCAGTACTTC. Protein product: CASSLGPQGPYEQYF.

This clonotype was counted a few times. V usage is TRBV7-2 and J usage is TRBJ2-7, with TRBD1 as a possible D gene (6 bases). The CDR3 loop spans 14 amino acids. Germline-derived CDR1 and CDR2 are SGHTA and FQGNSA. Trimming stripped 4 bases from V and 6 bases from J, with 16 bases between. The CDR3 reads CASSYTGLAGEQYF. For the CDR3, the DNA is TGTGCCAGCAGCTATACAGGGTTGGCCGGCGAGCAGTACTTC.

There are many counts of this clonotype. V is TRBV6-2 or TRBV6-3 and J is TRBJ1-1; tentatively, D is TRBD1 (6 bases). This CDR3 has 16 residues. The germline V gene encodes CDR1 MNHEY and CDR2 SVGEGT. Trimming stripped 6 bases from V and 4 bases from J, with 21 bases between. The chain's CDR3 is CASRDAWGARGTEAFF. CDR3 DNA sequence: TGTGCCAGCAGAGACGCCTGGGGGGCTCGGGGCACTGAAGCTTTCTTT.

Concerning this clonotype itself: Being one base from a much bigger clone, this may be a read error. The chain employs TRBV7-9 and TRBJ2-3; D remains unclear. The germline V gene has CDR1 SEHNR and CDR2 FQNEAQ (reference sequence). The CDR3 is made up of 14 amino acids. This chain's CDR3 is CAGSLSRRTDTQYF. The CDR3 region has the DNA TGTGCCGGCAGCTTATCGCGACGCACAGATACGCAGTATTTT.

The rearrangement uses TRBV12-3 or TRBV12-4 and TRBJ2-2; D is tentatively TRBD1 or TRBD2 (7 bases each). This CDR3 has 16 amino acids. The germline V and J ends were trimmed by 6 bases and 5 bases, with 19 bases remaining between them. This CDR3 is CASRPTGWGGTGELFF. DNA for the CDR3: TGTGCCAGCAGACCGACAGGGTGGGGGGGGACCGGGGAGCTGTTTTTT.

This clonotype was seen many times. The chain joins TRBV6-2 or TRBV6-3 to TRBJ1-5, with D unclear. The V end lost 2 bases, the J end lost 6 bases, and 11 bases lay between the germline ends. Germline V gives CDR1 MNHEY, CDR2 SVGEGT. The CDR3 is 14 residues long. The CDR3 bases are TGTGCCAGCAGTTACGGGTTAAGGGTTCAGCCCCAGCATTTT. This gives the protein CASSYGLRVQPQHF.

This clonotype was picked up many times. This chain links TRBV7-9 with TRBJ2-4; TRBD2 matches at 9 bases. With V trimmed by 0 bases and J by 2 bases, 8 bases remained unmatched. The germline V gene has CDR1 SEHNR and CDR2 FQNEAQ (reference sequence). The CDR3 covers 18 residues. The CDR3 DNA is TGTGCCAGCAGCTTAGCGCACTTGCGGGAGGGTTCCAAAAACATTCAGTACTTC. Its protein is CASSLAHLREGSKNIQYF.